This T cell receptor (beta chain) was retrieved from a study of blood T cell repertoires in COVID-19 (dated by TCRdb to 2018 to 2020). Regarding the complete study: Collaborator samples came from the United States, Italy and Spain and covered acute and convalescent phases of COVID-19. The prospective study material was composed of cDNA or gDNA derived from T cells, B-cell-depleted T cells, or PBMCs. The dataset comprised deeply sampled blood TCRbeta repertoires from subjects exposed to, actively infected with, or recovered from COVID-19. The repertoires were released in a freely available public database intended as a resource for research on the immune response to SARS-CoV-2. Samples were obtained from the ongoing ImmuneRACE study (first 160 participants) and from some 1,200 subjects provided by 6 global collaborators. A de-identified subject ID, COVID-19 status, age in years and sex were almost always included in the sample metadata. Where HLA class I and class II types were available, the types were taken from metadata supplied by the sample provider, not from assay-based typing. The full study reports these points: The quantity of clinical and demographic metadata differed by source and by participant and was supplied without curation.

Concerning this clone: Its antigen is not yet known. Base qualities were left out, and no much larger clone turns up one base away.

The cysteine opens and the phenylalanine closes a CDR3 of 19 amino acids. CDR3 DNA is the only sequence kept; it has 57 bases, read in frame from the first base. The immunoSEQ Assay, a bias-controlled multiplex PCR, was used to amplify TCRbeta CDR3 regions from genomic DNA. In the authors' own workflow: Nucleated cell counts per sample were estimated from amplification of reference gene primers within the assay. To quantify the absolute abundance of each unique TCRbeta CDR3 rearrangement, sequence reads were collapsed and filtered. For each sample, productive Simpson clonality was calculated by taking the square root of Simpson's diversity index across productive rearrangements. TCRdb stores this immuneACCESS table with in-frame sequences only. Part of the clones is absent; in the studies checked, under half of the shortfall reflects unresolved V genes, and no reason is known for the rest. V and J calls and clone size follow that table, whereas D and trimming were derived from the DNA. The sample table lists nearly 80,000 clones, 65% to 85% of them with a count of one. 5.8% of the sample is in the top ten clones.

Collaborating institutions collected whole blood in K2EDTA tubes following their own protocols. For TCRbeta analysis, collaborators shipped samples in one of three forms: frozen whole blood, isolated PBMCs, or DNA extracted from either of those sample types. Recombination connected TRBV21-1 to TRBJ1-2; TRBD1, as called in the table, went unchecked against the DNA. TRBV21-1 is tagged as a pseudogene. The sequence was collected from a man aged 60-69 years with active or convalescent COVID-19. Sequences were obtained from peripheral blood. The CDR3 protein: CASSKETGQATITVYGYTF. The nucleotides are TGTGCCAGCAGCAAAGAAACGGGACAGGCCACCATTACCGTCTATGGCTACACCTTC.